The rows below give T cell receptor beta chains drawn from one sample of a study of OX40 agonist ivuxolimab in advanced cancers. The assay was immunoSEQ multiplex PCR, and TCRdb's table has in-frame clones only and misses some. The data contain some 91,000 clones, more than 75% of them singletons. The specimen was CD4+ or CD8+ T cells sorted from blood, collected in a trial of the OX40 agonist ivuxolimab. Receptors were obtained from an adult with an advanced solid tumor such as melanoma, head and neck, liver or kidney cancer. Both conserved end residues are part of each CDR3. The D gene is left open where the match is weak. The size entry is marked missing in some rows and otherwise reads once, few, many or a size class.

once	.	TRBJ1-1	TRBV7-9	TGTGCCAGCAGCCCGTCGGGGGGAACTGAAGCTTTCTTT	CASSPSGGTEAFF
.	TRBD2	TRBJ2-5	TRBV2	TGTGCCAGCAGTAGACTAGCGGTAGCTGGGGAGACCCAGTACTTC	CASSRLAVAGETQYF
.	.	TRBJ2-3	TRBV5-5	TGTGCCAGCAGCTTGGAGGCGGCTTACGCAGATACGCAGTATTTT	CASSLEAAYADTQYF
.	.	TRBJ1-2	TRBV28	TGTGCCAGCAGTTCCAACAGGGTATATGGCTACACCTTC	CASSSNRVYGYTF
.	TRBD2	TRBJ2-3	TRBV9	TGTGCCAGCAGCGCAGCCCTGCCCGGGAGGGCCCCAGATACGCAGTATTTT	CASSAALPGRAPDTQYF
.	.	TRBJ1-2	TRBV9	TGTGCCAGCAGCGTAGGTCCGGGACACCCAATCAACTATGGCTACACCTTC	CASSVGPGHPINYGYTF
.	.	TRBJ1-1	TRBV5-1	TGCGCCAGCAGCTTGTCCGGGGAACGGAGCACTGAAGCTTTCTTT	CASSLSGERSTEAFF
once	.	TRBJ1-5	TRBV13	TGTGCCAGCAGCCTCCGGGAGGTTAATCAGCCCCAGCATTTT	CASSLREVNQPQHF
.	.	TRBJ2-7	TRBV2	TGTGCCAGCACGAGGGAATCCTACGAGCAGTACTTC	CASTRESYEQYF
.	.	TRBJ1-2	TRBV5-4	TGTGCCAGCAGCTTGGTAACAGCGGATGGCTACACCTTC	CASSLVTADGYTF
.	.	TRBJ2-3	TRBV11-3	TGTGCCAGCAGCTCTACCCGTAGCACAGATACGCAGTATTTT	CASSSTRSTDTQYF
once	TRBD2	TRBJ2-7	TRBV28	TGTGCCAGCAGCAAAAGCGGGAGGGTCCCCTACGAGCAGTACTTC	CASSKSGRVPYEQYF
.	.	TRBJ2-2	TRBV5-1	TGCGCCAGCAGCTTGGATCCCAGTACCGGGGAGCTGTTTTTT	CASSLDPSTGELFF
.	TRBD2	TRBJ2-7	TRBV4-1	TGCGCCAGCAGGTGGGGACTAGCTTCCGCCTACGAGCAGTACTTC	CASRWGLASAYEQYF
.	TRBD1	TRBJ2-7	TRBV5-6	TGTGCCAGCAGCAAAATGACAGGGAAATACGAGCAGTACTTC	CASSKMTGKYEQYF
.	.	TRBJ1-2	TRBV28	TGTGCCAGCAGACGGACCAGGGTAGGAGGCTACACCTTC	CASRRTRVGGYTF
.	.	TRBJ2-3	TRBV28	TGTGCCAGCAGTTCCTCCCCATTGGGAGGCACAGATACGCAGTATTTT	CASSSSPLGGTDTQYF
.	TRBD2	TRBJ2-1	TRBV19	TGTGCCAGTAGTGCATACCCAGCGGGAGTAAATGAGCAGTTCTTC	CASSAYPAGVNEQFF
once	.	TRBJ2-2	TRBV5-1	TGCGCCAGCAGCTTGGCCCTGGCGGGAACGAACACCGGGGAGCTGTTTTTT	CASSLALAGTNTGELFF
.	.	TRBJ1-6	TRBV7-2	TGTGCCAGCAGCTTATTCCCAGGGGATAATTCACCCCTCCACTTT	CASSLFPGDNSPLHF
.	.	TRBJ1-6	TRBV21-1	TGTGCCAGCAGCAAAGTCGGGGAGACTAATTCACCCCTCCACTTT	CASSKVGETNSPLHF
.	.	TRBJ2-5	TRBV20-1	TGCAGTGCCGGCAGACAAGAGACCCAGTACTTC	CSAGRQETQYF
.	.	TRBJ2-7	TRBV10-1	TGCGCCAGCAGTGAGTCCTCCGGACCCTACGAGCAGTACTTC	CASSESSGPYEQYF
.	.	TRBJ1-2	TRBV28	TGTGCCAGCAGTTTGGACTATGGCTACACCTTC	CASSLDYGYTF
.	TRBD1	TRBJ2-2	TRBV9	TGTGCCAGCAGCGAACAGGGGACGGCCGGGGAGCTGTTTTTT	CASSEQGTAGELFF
.	.	TRBJ2-2	TRBV6-5	TGTGCCAGCAGCCGCACCGGGGAGCTGTTTTTT	CASSRTGELFF
.	.	TRBJ1-1	TRBV7-9	TGTGCCAGCAGTCGTAACAGGGACGGTGAAGCTTTCTTT	CASSRNRDGEAFF
.	.	TRBJ2-2	TRBV29-1	TGCAGCCCTCAGTCTCCGAGACCGAACACCGGGGAGCTGTTTTTT	CSPQSPRPNTGELFF
once	TRBD1	TRBJ1-5	TRBV5-6	TGTGCCAGCAGCCGCGCGGACAGGGGGCTCGGTCAGCCCCAGCATTTT	CASSRADRGLGQPQHF
once	.	TRBJ2-6	TRBV5-1	TGCGCCAGCAGCGCCGCTGGGGCCAACGTCCTGACTTTC	CASSAAGANVLTF
once	.	TRBJ1-1	TRBV11-2	TGTGCCAGCAGCCTGAAGATTGGCGGGAACACTGAAGCTTTCTTT	CASSLKIGGNTEAFF
.	.	TRBJ2-3	TRBV5-1	TGCGCCAGCAGCCCCGGTACGGTTCCCGGCGGAGATACGCAGTATTTT	CASSPGTVPGGDTQYF
.	TRBD1	TRBJ2-2	TRBV19	TGTGCCAGTAGTATTGGGGACAGGACCGGGGAGCTGTTTTTT	CASSIGDRTGELFF
.	TRBD2	TRBJ2-1	TRBV19	TGTGCCAGTAGTTCCGGGACTAGCGGGAGTAATGAGCAGTTCTTC	CASSSGTSGSNEQFF
.	.	TRBJ1-1	TRBV11-2	TGTGCCAGCAGCCGCGGACATACTAGGCTGAACACTGAAGCTTTCTTT	CASSRGHTRLNTEAFF
.	.	TRBJ2-1	TRBV5-1	TGCGCCAGCAGCTCAGCGGTGGACAATGAGCAGTTCTTC	CASSSAVDNEQFF
.	TRBD2	TRBJ2-7	TRBV11-3	TGTGCCAGCAGCTTAGCTAGCGGGACACACGAGCAGTACTTC	CASSLASGTHEQYF
.	TRBD2	TRBJ2-7	TRBV7-3	TGTGCCAGCAGCCCTAGCGGGGGATACGAGCAGTACTTC	CASSPSGGYEQYF
.	TRBD1	TRBJ1-3	TRBV23-1	TGCGCCAGCAGACACGCCGGGGACAGGGGGCGAGTTGGAAACACCATATATTTT	CASRHAGDRGRVGNTIYF
.	TRBD1	TRBJ2-7	TRBV29-1	TGCAGCGTTTTGGGACAGGGAGTTACCTCCGAGCAGTACTTC	CSVLGQGVTSEQYF